Below, 10 T cell receptor beta chains from the same sample are listed, as sequenced in a study of human T cells and chemical hapten exposure. MiXCR was run by TCRdb on the RACE reads, yielding one entry per CDR3 protein. This table holds 280,000 or so distinct CDR3 sequences, 7.5% to 9% found once. The time point is: pre-sensitization, week 0. Documented treatment: therapeutic diphenylcyclopropenone sensitization with weekly scalp DPC. The source material was whole blood, sampled in connection with sensitization to the hapten diphenylcyclopropenone (DPC). The receptors here all came from a man aged 18 to 29 with alopecia areata. Some clones in this sample may be carry-over from other donors' samples.

The J gene is TRBJ2-2, the V gene TRBV21-1; the D call in the table, TRBD2, was not verified against the DNA. TRBV21-1 counts as a pseudogene. This CDR3 has 17 amino acids. The CDR3 is CASSKGRRGRTTGELFF. CDR3 DNA sequence: TGTGCCAGCAGCAAAGGGAGGAGGGGTCGAACCACCGGGGAGCTGTTTTTT.

The V and J genes are TRBV5-1 and TRBJ1-2; unclear D gene. Germline CDR1 SGHRS, CDR2 YFSETQ. This CDR3 is 15 amino acids long. Trimming removed 0 bases at V and 3 bases at J, with 12 bases between. As DNA, the CDR3 is TGCGCCAGCAGCTTGGACAGTACTGTAGACTATGGCTACACCTTC. Translating gives CASSLDSTVDYGYTF.

The sample holds many counts of this clonotype. The chain employs TRBV28 and TRBJ2-2; possible D gene TRBD2, 5 bases. The V end lost 5 bases, the J end lost 3 bases, and 16 bases lay between the germline ends. Germline CDR1 MDHEN, CDR2 SYDVKM. This CDR3 region has 16 residues. CDR3 sequence (DNA): TGTGCCAGCAGTCTCCCGGGGTTCTCCGACACCGGGGAGCTGTTTTTT. This sequence encodes CASSLPGFSDTGELFF.

The chain employs TRBV14 and TRBJ2-1, with 9 nucleotides matching TRBD1. Per the germline V gene, CDR1 is SGHDN and CDR2 is FVKESK. V was clipped by 3 bases and J by 5 bases; unmatched bases: 8. This CDR3 comprises 16 residues. The CDR3 nucleotides are TGTGCCAGCAGCCATAGGCGGACAGGGGTTCACAATGAGCAGTTCTTC. Its protein product is CASSHRRTGVHNEQFF. The variable domain in full, with the rest retrieved from reference TRBV14 and TRBJ2-1, is EAGVTQFPSHSVIEKGQTVTLRCDPISGHDNLYWYRRVMGKEIKFLLHFVKESKQDESGMPNNRFLAERTGGTYSTLKVQPAELEDSGVYFCASSHRRTGVHNEQFFGPGTRLTVL.

The table lists this clonotype with a few counts. The chain has TRBV6-2 or TRBV6-3 and TRBJ2-7, with TRBD1 identical over 7 bases. J was trimmed by 1 base and V by 5 bases; bases with no gene match: 5. Germline V gene lookup returns CDR1 MNHEY and CDR2 SVGEGT. The CDR3 totals 14 residues. This CDR3 is CASSTRTGSYEQYV. The DNA of the CDR3 is TGTGCCAGCAGTACCCGGACAGGATCCTACGAGCAGTACGTC.

This clonotype has only a few counts. This chain connects TRBV12-3 or TRBV12-4 to TRBJ1-1; the D gene is possibly TRBD1 (6 bases). The CDR3 runs 14 residues. Trimming cost V 6 bases and J 5 bases, with 16 bases left between them. The chain's CDR3 is CASRYREPRTEAFF. CDR3 in DNA: TGTGCCAGCAGATACAGGGAGCCCCGGACTGAAGCTTTCTTT.

This clonotype appeared a few times. This rearrangement joins TRBV6-5 to TRBJ1-2; D not resolved. The CDR3 is 11 residues long. The germline V and J ends were trimmed by 6 bases and 7 bases, with 9 bases remaining between them. The germline CDR1 and CDR2 sequences are MNHEY and SVGAGI. This CDR3 is CASRWTGGYTF. DNA for the CDR3: TGTGCCAGCAGGTGGACGGGTGGCTACACCTTC.

This clonotype was detected ten times or more. The J gene is TRBJ1-5, the V gene TRBV2, with a possible D match to TRBD1 (5 bases). V shed 5 bases and J shed 1 base, with 6 bases lying between them. The CDR3 consists of 13 residues. CDR1 SNHLY and CDR2 FYNNEI come from the germline V gene. The CDR3 sequence is CASSRGSNQPQHF. CDR3 coding DNA: TGTGCCAGCAGTAGGGGAAGCAATCAGCCCCAGCATTTT. Based on the CDR3 plus reference TRBV2 and TRBJ1-5, the full variable domain is EPEVTQTPSHQVTQMGQEVILRCVPISNHLYFYWYRQILGQKVEFLVSFYNNEISEKSEIFDDQFSVERPDGSNFTLKIRSTKLEDSAMYFCASSRGSNQPQHFGDGTRLSIL.

The chain couples TRBV4-3 to TRBJ1-5; D remains unclear. The V and J ends lost 0 bases and 3 bases respectively, with 12 bases between them. CDR3 size: 16 residues. Germline V gene sequence: CDR1 LGHNA, CDR2 YSLEER. CDR3 protein: CASSQDRSASNQPQHF. DNA for the CDR3: TGCGCCAGCAGCCAAGATCGTTCGGCATCCAATCAGCCCCAGCATTTT.

This clonotype has a handful of counts. The rearrangement uses TRBV5-1 and TRBJ2-3; 15 bases are shared with TRBD2. J was trimmed by 3 bases and V by 6 bases; bases with no gene match: 8. Per germline, CDR1 SGHRS and CDR2 YFSETQ. This CDR3 contains 17 residues. In DNA form, the CDR3 reads TGCGCCAGCATTCCCGGGACTAGCGGGGGGCAAACAGATACGCAGTATTTT. This encodes CASIPGTSGGQTDTQYF.